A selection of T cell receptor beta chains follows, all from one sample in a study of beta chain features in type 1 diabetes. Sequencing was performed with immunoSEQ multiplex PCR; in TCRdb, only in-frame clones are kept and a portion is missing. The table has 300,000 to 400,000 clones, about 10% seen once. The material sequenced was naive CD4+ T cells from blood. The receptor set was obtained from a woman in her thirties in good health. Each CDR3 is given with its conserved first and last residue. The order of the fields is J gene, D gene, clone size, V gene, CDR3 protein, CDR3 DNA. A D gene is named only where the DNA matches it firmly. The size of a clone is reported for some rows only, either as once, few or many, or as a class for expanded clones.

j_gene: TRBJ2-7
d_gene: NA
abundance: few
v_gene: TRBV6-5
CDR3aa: CASSLGTASSYEQYF
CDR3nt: TGTGCCAGCAGCCTAGGTACTGCAAGCTCCTACGAGCAGTACTTC

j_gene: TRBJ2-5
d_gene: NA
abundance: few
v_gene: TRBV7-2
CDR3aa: CASFLTGWETQYF
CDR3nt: TGTGCCAGCTTCCTAACGGGGTGGGAGACCCAGTACTTC

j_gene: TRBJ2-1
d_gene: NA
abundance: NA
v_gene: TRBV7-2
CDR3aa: CASNLQELYNEQFF
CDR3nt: TGTGCCAGCAACCTACAGGAGCTTTACAATGAGCAGTTCTTC

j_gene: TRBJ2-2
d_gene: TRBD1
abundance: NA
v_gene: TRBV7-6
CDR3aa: CASSPRQGASTGELFF
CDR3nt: TGTGCCAGCAGCCCGAGACAGGGGGCGAGCACCGGGGAGCTGTTTTTT

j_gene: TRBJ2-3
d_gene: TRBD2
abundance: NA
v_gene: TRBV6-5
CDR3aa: CASRLAGGTDTQYF
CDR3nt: TGTGCCAGCAGGCTGGCGGGGGGCACAGATACGCAGTATTTT

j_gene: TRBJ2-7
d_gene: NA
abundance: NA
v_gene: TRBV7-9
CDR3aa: CASSLEEVASGQYF
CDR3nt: TGTGCCAGCAGCTTGGAGGAAGTGGCCTCCGGGCAGTACTTC

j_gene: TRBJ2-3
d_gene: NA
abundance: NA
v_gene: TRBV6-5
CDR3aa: CASSYGGSTDTQYF
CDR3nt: TGTGCCAGCAGTTACGGGGGGAGCACAGATACGCAGTATTTT

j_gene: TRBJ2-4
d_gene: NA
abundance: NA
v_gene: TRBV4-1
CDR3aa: CASSQSGHPLAKNIQYF
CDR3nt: TGCGCCAGCAGCCAATCGGGACATCCTTTAGCCAAAAACATTCAGTACTTC

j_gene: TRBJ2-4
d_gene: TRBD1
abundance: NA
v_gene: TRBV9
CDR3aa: CASSPRATGGDIQYF
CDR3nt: TGTGCCAGCAGCCCTCGAGCGACAGGGGGGGACATTCAGTACTTC

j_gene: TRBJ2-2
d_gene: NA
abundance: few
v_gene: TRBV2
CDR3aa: CASSLEGTTGELFF
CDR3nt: TGTGCCAGCAGTCTGGAGGGGACCACCGGGGAGCTGTTTTTT

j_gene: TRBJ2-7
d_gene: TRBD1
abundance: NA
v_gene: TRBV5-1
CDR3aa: CASSGTGPYEQYF
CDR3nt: TGCGCCAGCAGCGGGACAGGGCCCTACGAGCAGTACTTC

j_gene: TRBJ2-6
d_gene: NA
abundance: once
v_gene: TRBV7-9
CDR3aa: CASSRRYEALSGANVLTF
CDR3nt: TGTGCCAGCAGCCGACGATACGAGGCTCTCTCTGGGGCCAACGTCCTGACTTTC

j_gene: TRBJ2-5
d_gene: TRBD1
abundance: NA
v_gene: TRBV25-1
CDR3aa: CASYRDRCQETQYF
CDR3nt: TGTGCCAGCTACCGGGACAGATGCCAAGAGACCCAGTACTTC

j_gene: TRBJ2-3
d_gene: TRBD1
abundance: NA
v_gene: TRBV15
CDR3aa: CAIRGTGGTDTQYF
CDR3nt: TGTGCCATCAGGGGGACAGGGGGAACAGATACGCAGTATTTT

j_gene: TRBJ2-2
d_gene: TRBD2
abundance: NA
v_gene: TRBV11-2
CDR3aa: CASSKTSGSSTGELFF
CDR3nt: TGTGCCAGCAGCAAAACTAGCGGGAGTAGTACCGGGGAGCTGTTTTTT

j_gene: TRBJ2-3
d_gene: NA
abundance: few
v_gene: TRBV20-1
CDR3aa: CSASGADTQYF
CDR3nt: TGCAGTGCTTCAGGCGCAGATACGCAGTATTTT

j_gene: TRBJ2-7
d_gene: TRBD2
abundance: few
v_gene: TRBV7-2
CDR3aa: CASSPRTSGVQGYEQYF
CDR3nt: TGTGCCAGCAGCCCACGGACTAGCGGGGTTCAGGGCTACGAGCAGTACTTC

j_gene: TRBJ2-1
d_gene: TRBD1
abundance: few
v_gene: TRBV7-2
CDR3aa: CASSLGDRVEQFF
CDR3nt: TGTGCCAGCAGCTTAGGAGACAGGGTAGAGCAGTTCTTC

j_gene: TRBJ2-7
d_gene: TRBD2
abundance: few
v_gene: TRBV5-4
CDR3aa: CASSLDTSGSKQEQYF
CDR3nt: TGTGCCAGCAGCTTGGATACTAGCGGGAGTAAACAGGAGCAGTACTTC

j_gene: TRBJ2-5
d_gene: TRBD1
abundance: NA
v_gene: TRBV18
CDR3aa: CASAYRGGETQYF
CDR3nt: TGTGCCAGCGCCTACAGGGGCGGAGAGACCCAGTACTTC

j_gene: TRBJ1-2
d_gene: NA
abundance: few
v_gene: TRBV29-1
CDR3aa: CSVEGGRAYGYTF
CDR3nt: TGCAGCGTTGAAGGGGGGCGGGCCTATGGCTACACCTTC

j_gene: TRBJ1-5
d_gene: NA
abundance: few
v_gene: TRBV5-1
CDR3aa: CASSLEGGELPQHF
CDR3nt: TGCGCCAGCAGCTTGGAAGGGGGAGAGTTGCCCCAGCATTTT

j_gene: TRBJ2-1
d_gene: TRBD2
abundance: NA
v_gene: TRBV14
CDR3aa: CASSLIAGGSEQFF
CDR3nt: TGTGCCAGCAGCCTCATAGCGGGAGGCAGTGAGCAGTTCTTC

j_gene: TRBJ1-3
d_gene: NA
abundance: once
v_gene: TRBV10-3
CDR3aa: CAISESGRFSGNTIYF
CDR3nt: TGTGCCATCAGTGAGTCGGGGCGGTTCTCTGGAAACACCATATATTTT

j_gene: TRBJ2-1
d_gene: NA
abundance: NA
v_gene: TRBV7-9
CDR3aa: CASSLSFREQFF
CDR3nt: TGTGCCAGCAGCTTATCCTTTCGTGAGCAGTTCTTC

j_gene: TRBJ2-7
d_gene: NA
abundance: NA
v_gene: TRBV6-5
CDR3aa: CASSYTTGNPYEQYF
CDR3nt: TGTGCCAGCAGTTACACAACCGGGAATCCGTACGAGCAGTACTTC

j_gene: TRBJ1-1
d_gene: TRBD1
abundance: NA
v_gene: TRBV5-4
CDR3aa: CASSLGQGPRDTEAFF
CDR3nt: TGTGCCAGCAGCTTGGGACAGGGGCCACGGGACACTGAAGCTTTCTTT

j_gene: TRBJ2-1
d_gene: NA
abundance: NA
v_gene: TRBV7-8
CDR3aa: CASSPDRYNEQFF
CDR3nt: TGTGCCAGCAGCCCTGACAGGTACAATGAGCAGTTCTTC

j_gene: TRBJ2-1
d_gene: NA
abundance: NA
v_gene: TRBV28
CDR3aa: CASSSGQSYNEQFF
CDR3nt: TGTGCCAGCAGCTCAGGACAGTCCTACAATGAGCAGTTCTTC

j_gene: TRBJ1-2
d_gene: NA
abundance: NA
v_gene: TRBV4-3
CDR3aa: CASSQDPPGFFGGYTF
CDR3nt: TGCGCCAGCAGCCAAGATCCCCCAGGGTTTTTTGGTGGCTACACCTTC

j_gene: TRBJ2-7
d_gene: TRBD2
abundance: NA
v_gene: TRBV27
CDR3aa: CASSFLTSGSYEQYF
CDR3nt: TGTGCCAGCAGTTTTCTTACTAGCGGGAGCTACGAGCAGTACTTC

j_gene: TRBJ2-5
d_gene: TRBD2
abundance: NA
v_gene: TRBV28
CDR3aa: CASSLSGRGDQETQYF
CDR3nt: TGTGCCAGCAGTTTAAGCGGGAGAGGGGACCAAGAGACCCAGTACTTC

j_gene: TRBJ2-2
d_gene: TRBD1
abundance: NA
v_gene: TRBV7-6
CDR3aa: CASSRTGQGAWAGELFF
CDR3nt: TGTGCCAGCAGCCGAACGGGACAGGGGGCCTGGGCCGGGGAGCTGTTTTTT

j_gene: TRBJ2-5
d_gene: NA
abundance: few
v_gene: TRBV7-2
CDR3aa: CASSYAGYQETQYF
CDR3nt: TGTGCCAGCAGCTACGCAGGGTACCAAGAGACCCAGTACTTC

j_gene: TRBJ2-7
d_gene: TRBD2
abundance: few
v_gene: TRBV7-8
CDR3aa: CASSFTWGGDMSSYEQYF
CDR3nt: TGTGCCAGCAGCTTCACATGGGGGGGGGATATGAGCTCCTACGAGCAGTACTTC

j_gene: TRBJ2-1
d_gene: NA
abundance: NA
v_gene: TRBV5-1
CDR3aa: CASSGGDYNEQFF
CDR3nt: TGCGCCAGCAGCGGAGGGGACTACAATGAGCAGTTCTTC

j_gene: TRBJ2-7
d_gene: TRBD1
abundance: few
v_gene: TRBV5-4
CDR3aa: CASSRQGANEQYF
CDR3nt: TGTGCCAGCAGCCGACAGGGGGCAAACGAGCAGTACTTC

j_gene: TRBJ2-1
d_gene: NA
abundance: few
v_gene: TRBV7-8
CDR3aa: CASSLGRERLGDEQFF
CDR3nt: TGTGCCAGCAGCTTAGGGCGGGAACGATTAGGCGATGAGCAGTTCTTC

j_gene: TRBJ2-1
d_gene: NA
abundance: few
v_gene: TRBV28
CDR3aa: CASSIPGSGEQFF
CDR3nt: TGTGCCAGCAGTATCCCCGGGAGCGGTGAGCAGTTCTTC

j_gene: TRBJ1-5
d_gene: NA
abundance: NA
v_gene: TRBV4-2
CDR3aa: CASSQGTDDQPQHF
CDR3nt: TGTGCCAGCAGCCAAGGGACAGATGATCAGCCCCAGCATTTT

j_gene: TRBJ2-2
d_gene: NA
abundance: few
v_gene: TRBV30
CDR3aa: CAWVGGAWNTGELFF
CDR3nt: TGTGCCTGGGTGGGGGGGGCTTGGAACACCGGGGAGCTGTTTTTT

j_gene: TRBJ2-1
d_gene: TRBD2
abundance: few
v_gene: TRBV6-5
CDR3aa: CASTPTSGSYNEQFF
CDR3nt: TGTGCCAGCACACCGACTAGCGGCTCCTACAATGAGCAGTTCTTC

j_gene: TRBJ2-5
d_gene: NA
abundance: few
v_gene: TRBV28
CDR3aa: CASRLRLLETQYF
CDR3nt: TGTGCCAGCAGATTGAGATTATTAGAGACCCAGTACTTC

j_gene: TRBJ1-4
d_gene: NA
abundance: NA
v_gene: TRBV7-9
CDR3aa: CASSLQGIATNEKLFF
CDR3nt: TGTGCCAGCAGCTTGCAGGGAATTGCAACTAATGAAAAACTGTTTTTT

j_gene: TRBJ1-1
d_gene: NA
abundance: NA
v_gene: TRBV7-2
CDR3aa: CASSLDMANTEAFF
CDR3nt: TGTGCCAGCAGCTTAGACATGGCGAACACTGAAGCTTTCTTT

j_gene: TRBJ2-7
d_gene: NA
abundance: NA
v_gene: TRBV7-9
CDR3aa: CASSLDRGARYEQYF
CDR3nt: TGTGCCAGCAGCTTAGATCGCGGGGCCCGCTACGAGCAGTACTTC

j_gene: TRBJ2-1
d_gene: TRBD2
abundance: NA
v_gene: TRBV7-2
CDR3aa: CASSPSGYLAGVGQFF
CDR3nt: TGTGCCAGCAGCCCGTCAGGGTATCTAGCGGGAGTGGGGCAGTTCTTC

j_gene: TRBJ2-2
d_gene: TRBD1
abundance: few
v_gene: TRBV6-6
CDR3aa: CATRTGGNTGELFF
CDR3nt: TGTGCCACCAGGACAGGCGGGAACACCGGGGAGCTGTTTTTT

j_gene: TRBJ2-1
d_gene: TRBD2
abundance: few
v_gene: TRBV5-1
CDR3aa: CASSSLAGTTSNEQFF
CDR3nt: TGCGCCAGCAGCTCGCTAGCGGGAACGACCTCCAATGAGCAGTTCTTC

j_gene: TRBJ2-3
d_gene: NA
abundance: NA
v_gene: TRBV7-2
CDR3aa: CASRADAQNTQYF
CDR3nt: TGTGCCAGCAGGGCTGATGCACAGAATACGCAGTATTTT

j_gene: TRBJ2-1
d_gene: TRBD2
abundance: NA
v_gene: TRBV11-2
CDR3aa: CASTTFRIAGVGEQFF
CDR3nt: TGTGCCAGCACCACCTTTAGAATAGCGGGAGTAGGTGAGCAGTTCTTC

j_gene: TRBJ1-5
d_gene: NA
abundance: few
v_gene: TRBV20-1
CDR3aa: CSAQGNQPQHF
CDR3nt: TGCAGTGCGCAGGGGAACCAGCCCCAGCATTTT

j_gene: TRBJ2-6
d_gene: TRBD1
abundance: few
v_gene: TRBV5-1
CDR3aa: CASSVTGVLAGANVLTF
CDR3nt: TGCGCCAGCAGCGTAACAGGGGTCCTGGCTGGGGCCAACGTCCTGACTTTC